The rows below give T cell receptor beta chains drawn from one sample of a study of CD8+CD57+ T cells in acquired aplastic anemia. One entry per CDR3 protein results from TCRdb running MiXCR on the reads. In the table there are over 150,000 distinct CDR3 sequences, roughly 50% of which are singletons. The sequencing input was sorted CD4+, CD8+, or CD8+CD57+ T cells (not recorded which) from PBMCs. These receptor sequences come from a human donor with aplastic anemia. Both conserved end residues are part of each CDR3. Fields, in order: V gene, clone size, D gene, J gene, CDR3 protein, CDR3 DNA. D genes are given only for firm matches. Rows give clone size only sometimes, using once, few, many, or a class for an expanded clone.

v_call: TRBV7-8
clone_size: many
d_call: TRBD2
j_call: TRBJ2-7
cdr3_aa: CASSGGLADTGEQYF
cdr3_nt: TGTGCCAGCAGCGGGGGACTAGCGGACACGGGGGAGCAGTACTTC

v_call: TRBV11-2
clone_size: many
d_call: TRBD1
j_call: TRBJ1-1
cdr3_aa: CASSLGQGNTEAFF
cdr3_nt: TGTGCCAGCAGCTTAGGACAGGGGAACACTGAAGCTTTCTTT

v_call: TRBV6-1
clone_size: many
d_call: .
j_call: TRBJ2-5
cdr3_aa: CASSEAGQLYQETQYF
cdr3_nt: TGTGCCAGCAGTGAAGCGGGACAACTGTACCAAGAGACCCAGTACTTC

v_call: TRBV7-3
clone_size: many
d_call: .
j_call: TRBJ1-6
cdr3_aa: CASSLGGGNSPLHF
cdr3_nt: TGTGCCAGCAGCCTAGGGGGGGGTAATTCACCCCTCCACTTT

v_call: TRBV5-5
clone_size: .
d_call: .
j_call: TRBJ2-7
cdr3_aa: CASSLGSVRGEQYF
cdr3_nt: TGTGCCAGCAGCTTAGGGTCTGTTCGAGGCGAGCAGTACTTC

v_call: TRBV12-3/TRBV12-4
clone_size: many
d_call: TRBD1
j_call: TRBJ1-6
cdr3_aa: CAIDRRTGGNSPLHF
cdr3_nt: TGTGCCATCGACCGACGGACAGGGGGGAATTCACCCCTCCACTTT

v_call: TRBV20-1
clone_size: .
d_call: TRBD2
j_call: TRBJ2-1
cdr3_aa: CSARLAGGQFNEQFF
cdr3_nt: TGCAGTGCTAGACTAGCGGGGGGGCAATTCAATGAGCAGTTCTTC

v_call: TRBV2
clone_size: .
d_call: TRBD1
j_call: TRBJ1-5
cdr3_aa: CASSEVRTGISNQPQHF
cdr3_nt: TGTGCCAGCAGTGAAGTGAGGACAGGGATCAGCAATCAGCCCCAGCATTTT

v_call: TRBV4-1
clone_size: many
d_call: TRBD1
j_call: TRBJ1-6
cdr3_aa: CASSPGTGAVNSPLHF
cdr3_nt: TGCGCCAGCAGCCCAGGAACAGGGGCGGTGAATTCACCCCTCCACTTT

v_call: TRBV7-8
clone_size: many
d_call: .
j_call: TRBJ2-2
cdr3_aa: CASRRGTGELFF
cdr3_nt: TGTGCCAGCAGGCGTGGGACCGGGGAGCTGTTTTTT

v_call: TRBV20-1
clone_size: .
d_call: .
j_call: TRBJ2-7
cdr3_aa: CSAGGYGGPSSYEQYF
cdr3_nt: TGCAGTGCCGGGGGTTACGGCGGGCCGAGCTCCTACGAGCAGTACTTC

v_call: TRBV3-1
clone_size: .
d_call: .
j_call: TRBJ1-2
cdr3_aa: CASSQASNGYTF
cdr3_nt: TGTGCCAGCAGCCAAGCCTCAAATGGCTACACCTTC

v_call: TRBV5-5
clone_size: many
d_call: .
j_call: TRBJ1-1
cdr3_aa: CASSYTGTNTEAFF
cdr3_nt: TGTGCCAGCAGCTATACAGGGACGAACACTGAAGCTTTCTTT

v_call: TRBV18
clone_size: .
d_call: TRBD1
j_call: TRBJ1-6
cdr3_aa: CASSPPTGQGRSPLHF
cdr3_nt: TGTGCCAGCTCACCACCGACGGGACAGGGGCGTTCACCCCTCCACTTT

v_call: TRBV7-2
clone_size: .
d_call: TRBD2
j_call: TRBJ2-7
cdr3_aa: CASSFQRGYEQYF
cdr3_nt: TGTGCCAGCAGCTTTCAGCGGGGGTACGAGCAGTACTTC

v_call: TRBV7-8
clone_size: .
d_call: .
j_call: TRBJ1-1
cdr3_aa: CASSLRPTGRMNTEAFF
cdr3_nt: TGTGCCAGCAGCTTAAGACCGACAGGTAGGATGAACACTGAAGCTTTCTTT

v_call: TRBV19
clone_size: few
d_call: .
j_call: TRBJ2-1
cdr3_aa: CASSINSDRYNEQFF
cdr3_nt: TGTGCCAGTAGTATTAACTCCGACCGATACAATGAGCAGTTCTTC

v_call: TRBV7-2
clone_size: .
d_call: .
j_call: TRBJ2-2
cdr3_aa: CASRFVTRLTNTGELFF
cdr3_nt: TGTGCCAGCAGGTTCGTAACGCGACTTACGAACACCGGGGAGCTGTTTTTT

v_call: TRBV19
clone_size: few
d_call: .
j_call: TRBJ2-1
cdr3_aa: CASSPLYTGYNEQFF
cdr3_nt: TGTGCCAGTAGTCCTCTGTACACAGGCTACAATGAGCAGTTCTTC

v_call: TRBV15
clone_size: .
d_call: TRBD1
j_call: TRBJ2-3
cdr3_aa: CATSGDSPTSTDTQYF
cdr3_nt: TGTGCCACCAGCGGGGACAGTCCTACTAGCACAGATACGCAGTATTTT

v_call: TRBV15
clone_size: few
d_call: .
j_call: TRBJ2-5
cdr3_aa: CATSRDLLGVGETQYF
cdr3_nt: TGTGCCACCAGCAGAGATCTTTTGGGTGTCGGCGAGACCCAGTACTTC

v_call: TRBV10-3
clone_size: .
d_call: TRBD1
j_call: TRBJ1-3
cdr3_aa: CAGRGRQGFSGNTIYF
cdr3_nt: TGTGCCGGCAGGGGAAGACAGGGATTTTCTGGAAACACCATATATTTT

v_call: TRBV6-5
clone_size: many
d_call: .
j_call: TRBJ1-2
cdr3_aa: CASRLDSNYGYTF
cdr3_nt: TGTGCCAGCAGGTTAGACAGTAACTATGGCTACACCTTC

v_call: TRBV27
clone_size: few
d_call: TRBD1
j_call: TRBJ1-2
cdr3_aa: CASSINRGRGYTF
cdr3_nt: TGTGCCAGCAGCATAAACAGGGGCCGTGGCTACACCTTC

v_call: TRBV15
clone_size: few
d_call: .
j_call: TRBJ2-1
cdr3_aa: CATSSSERTLYNEQFF
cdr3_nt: TGTGCCACCAGCAGCTCCGAGCGGACCCTATACAATGAGCAGTTCTTC

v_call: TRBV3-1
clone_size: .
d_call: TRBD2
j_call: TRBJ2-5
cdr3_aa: CSSSQGLAGRQETQYF
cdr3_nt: TGTTCCAGCAGCCAGGGACTAGCGGGGAGACAAGAGACCCAGTACTTC

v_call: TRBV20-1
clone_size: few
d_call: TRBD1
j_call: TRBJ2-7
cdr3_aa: CSAYRGQDEQYF
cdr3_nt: TGCAGTGCTTACAGGGGGCAGGACGAGCAGTACTTC

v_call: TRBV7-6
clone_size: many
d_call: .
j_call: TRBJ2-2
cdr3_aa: CASSPGSTLNTGELFF
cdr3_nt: TGTGCCAGCAGCCCGGGGAGCACACTGAACACCGGGGAGCTGTTTTTT

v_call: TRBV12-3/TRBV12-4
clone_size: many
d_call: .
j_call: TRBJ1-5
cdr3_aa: CASSLVRGGGNQPQHF
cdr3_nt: TGTGCCAGCAGTTTGGTAAGAGGGGGAGGAAATCAGCCCCAGCATTTT

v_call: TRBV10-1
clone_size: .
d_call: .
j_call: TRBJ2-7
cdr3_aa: CASSERGYSSYEQYF
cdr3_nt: TGCGCCAGCAGTGAACGGGGGTATAGCTCCTACGAGCAGTACTTC

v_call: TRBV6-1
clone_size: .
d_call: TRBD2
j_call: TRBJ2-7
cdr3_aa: CASSSGLGYYEQYF
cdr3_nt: TGTGCCAGCAGCTCCGGACTAGGCTACTACGAGCAGTACTTC

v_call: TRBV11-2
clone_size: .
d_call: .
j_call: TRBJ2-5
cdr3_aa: CASSLILASGRGETQYF
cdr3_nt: TGTGCCAGCAGCTTGATACTTGCGAGCGGCAGGGGAGAGACCCAGTACTTC

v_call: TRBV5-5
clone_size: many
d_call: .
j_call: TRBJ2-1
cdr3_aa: CASSLTGQNEQFF
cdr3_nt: TGTGCCAGCAGCTTGACAGGGCAGAATGAGCAGTTCTTC

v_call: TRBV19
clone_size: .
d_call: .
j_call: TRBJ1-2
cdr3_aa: CASSATYRRGYGYTF
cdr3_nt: TGTGCCAGTAGTGCCACCTATCGGAGGGGCTATGGCTACACCTTC

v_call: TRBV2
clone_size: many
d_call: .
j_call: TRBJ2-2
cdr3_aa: CASRTGLDTGELFF
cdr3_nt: TGTGCCAGCAGGACGGGCCTGGACACCGGGGAGCTGTTTTTT

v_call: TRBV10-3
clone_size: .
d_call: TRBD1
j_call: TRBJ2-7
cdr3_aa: CASSYRSGTVAYEQYF
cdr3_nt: TGTGCCAGCAGTTACCGATCTGGGACAGTAGCCTACGAGCAGTACTTC

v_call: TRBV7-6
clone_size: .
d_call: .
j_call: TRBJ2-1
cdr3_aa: CASSLGLTGYNEQFF
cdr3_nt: TGTGCCAGCAGCTTAGGACTGACAGGTTACAATGAGCAGTTCTTC

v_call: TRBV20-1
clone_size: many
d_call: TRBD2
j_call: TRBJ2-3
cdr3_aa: CSALTSGGAVDTQYF
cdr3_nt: TGCAGTGCTTTAACTAGCGGGGGGGCGGTAGATACGCAGTATTTT

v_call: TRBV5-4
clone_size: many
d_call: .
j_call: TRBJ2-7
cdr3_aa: CASSSLAAPYEQYF
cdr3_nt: TGTGCCAGCAGCTCCCTGGCAGCACCCTACGAGCAGTACTTC

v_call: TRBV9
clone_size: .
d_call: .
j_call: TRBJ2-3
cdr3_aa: CASSVDGRYNEQYF
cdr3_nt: TGTGCCAGCAGCGTAGATGGCCGGTACAATGAGCAGTATTTT

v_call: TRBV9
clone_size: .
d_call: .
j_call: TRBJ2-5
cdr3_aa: CASSDPYREETQYF
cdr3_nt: TGTGCCAGCAGCGACCCTTACAGGGAAGAGACCCAGTACTTC

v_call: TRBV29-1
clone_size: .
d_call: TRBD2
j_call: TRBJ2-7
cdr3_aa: CSVGVLAGRYEQYF
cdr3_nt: TGCAGCGTTGGGGTCCTAGCGGGGCGGTACGAGCAGTACTTC

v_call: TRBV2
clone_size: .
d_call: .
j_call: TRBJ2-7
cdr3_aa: CASTGTTTYEQYF
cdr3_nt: TGTGCCAGTACAGGGACAACTACCTACGAGCAGTACTTC

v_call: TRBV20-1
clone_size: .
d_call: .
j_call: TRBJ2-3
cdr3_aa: CSARDRFRAGPDTQYF
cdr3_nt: TGCAGTGCTAGAGATCGATTCCGGGCAGGGCCAGATACGCAGTATTTT

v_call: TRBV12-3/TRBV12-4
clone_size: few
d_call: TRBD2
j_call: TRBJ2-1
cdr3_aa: CASSSSGRASEQFF
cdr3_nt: TGTGCCAGCAGTTCTAGCGGGAGGGCCAGTGAGCAGTTCTTC

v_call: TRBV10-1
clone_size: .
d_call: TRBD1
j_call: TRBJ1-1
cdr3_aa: CASSFYRTGGIGIFTEAFF
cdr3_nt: TGCGCCAGCAGTTTTTATAGGACAGGGGGCATTGGTATTTTCACTGAAGCTTTCTTT

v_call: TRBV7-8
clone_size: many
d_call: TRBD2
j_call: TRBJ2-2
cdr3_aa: CASSSSGGRPGELFF
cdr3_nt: TGTGCCAGCAGCTCTAGCGGGGGCCGACCCGGGGAGCTGTTTTTT

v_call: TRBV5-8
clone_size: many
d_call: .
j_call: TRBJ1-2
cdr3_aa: CASSQLEKHGYTF
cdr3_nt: TGTGCCAGCAGTCAGCTCGAGAAGCATGGCTACACCTTC

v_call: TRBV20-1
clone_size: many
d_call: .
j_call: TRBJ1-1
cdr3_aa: CSARDPGGSGEAFF
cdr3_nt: TGCAGTGCTAGAGATCCAGGCGGGTCGGGTGAAGCTTTCTTT

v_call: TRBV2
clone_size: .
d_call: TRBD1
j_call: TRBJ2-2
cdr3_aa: CASSDGTGGTGELFF
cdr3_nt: TGTGCCAGCAGTGACGGGACAGGTGGAACCGGGGAGCTGTTTTTT

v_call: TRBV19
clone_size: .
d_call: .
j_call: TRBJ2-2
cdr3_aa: CASSIATGELFF
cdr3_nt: TGTGCCAGTAGTATAGCTACCGGGGAGCTGTTTTTT

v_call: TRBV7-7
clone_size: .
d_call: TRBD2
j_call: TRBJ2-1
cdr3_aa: CASSLAAGGNNEQFF
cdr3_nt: TGTGCTAGCAGCTTGGCAGCGGGAGGGAACAATGAGCAGTTCTTC

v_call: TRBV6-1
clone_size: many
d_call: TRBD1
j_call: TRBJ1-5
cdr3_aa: CASRQGNNQPQHF
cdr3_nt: TGTGCCAGCCGACAGGGAAACAATCAGCCCCAGCATTTT

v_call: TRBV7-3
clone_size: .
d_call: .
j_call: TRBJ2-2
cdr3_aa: CASSDGRTETGELFF
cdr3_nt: TGTGCCAGCAGCGATGGACGTACTGAGACCGGGGAGCTGTTTTTT